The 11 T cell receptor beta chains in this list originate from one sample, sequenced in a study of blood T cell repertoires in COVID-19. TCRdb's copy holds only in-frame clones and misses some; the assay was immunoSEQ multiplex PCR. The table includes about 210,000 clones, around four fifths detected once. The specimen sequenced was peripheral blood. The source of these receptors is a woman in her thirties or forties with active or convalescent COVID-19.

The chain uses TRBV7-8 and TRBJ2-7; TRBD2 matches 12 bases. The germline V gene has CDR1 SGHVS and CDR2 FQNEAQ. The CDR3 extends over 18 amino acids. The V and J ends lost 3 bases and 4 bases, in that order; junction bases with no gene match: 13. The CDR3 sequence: CASSLVRLAGGPTYEQYF. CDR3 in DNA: TGTGCCAGCAGCTTGGTTAGGCTAGCGGGAGGGCCAACGTACGAGCAGTACTTC.

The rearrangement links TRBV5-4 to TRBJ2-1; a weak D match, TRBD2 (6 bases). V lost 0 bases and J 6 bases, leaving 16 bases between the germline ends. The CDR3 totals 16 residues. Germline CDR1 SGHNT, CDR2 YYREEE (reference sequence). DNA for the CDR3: TGTGCCAGCAGCTTGGGACAGCGGTTCGGGAGCAATGAGCAGTTCTTC. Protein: CASSLGQRFGSNEQFF.

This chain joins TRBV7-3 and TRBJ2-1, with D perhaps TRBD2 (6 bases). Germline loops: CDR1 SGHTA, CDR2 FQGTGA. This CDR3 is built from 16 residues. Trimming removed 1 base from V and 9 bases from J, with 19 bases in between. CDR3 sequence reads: CASSLNGAGTGGEQFF. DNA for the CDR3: TGTGCCAGCAGCTTAAATGGTGCAGGGACCGGGGGTGAGCAGTTCTTC. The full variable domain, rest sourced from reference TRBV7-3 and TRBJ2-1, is GAGVSQTPSNKVTEKGKYVELRCDPISGHTALYWYRQSLGQGPEFLIYFQGTGAADDSGLPNDRFFAVRPEGSVSTLKIQRTERGDSAVYLCASSLNGAGTGGEQFFGPGTRLTVL.

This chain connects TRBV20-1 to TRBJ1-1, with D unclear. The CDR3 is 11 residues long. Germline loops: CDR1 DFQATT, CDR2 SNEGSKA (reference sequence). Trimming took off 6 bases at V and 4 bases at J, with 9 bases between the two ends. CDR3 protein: CSAPGFTEAFF. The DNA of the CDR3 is TGCAGTGCCCCCGGGTTCACTGAAGCTTTCTTT.

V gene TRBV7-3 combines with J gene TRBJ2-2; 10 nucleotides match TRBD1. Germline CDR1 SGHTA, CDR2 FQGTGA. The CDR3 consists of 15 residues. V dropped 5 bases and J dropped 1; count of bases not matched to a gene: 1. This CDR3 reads CASSRDRGNTGELFF. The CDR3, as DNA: TGTGCCAGCAGCCGGGACAGGGGGAACACCGGGGAGCTGTTTTTT.

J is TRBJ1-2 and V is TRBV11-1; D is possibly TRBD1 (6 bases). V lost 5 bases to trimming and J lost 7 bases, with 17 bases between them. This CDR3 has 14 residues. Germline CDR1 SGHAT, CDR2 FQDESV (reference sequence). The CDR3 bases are TGTGCCAGCAGCCCCCCAGGGGATGTCTCTGGCTACACCTTC. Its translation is CASSPPGDVSGYTF.

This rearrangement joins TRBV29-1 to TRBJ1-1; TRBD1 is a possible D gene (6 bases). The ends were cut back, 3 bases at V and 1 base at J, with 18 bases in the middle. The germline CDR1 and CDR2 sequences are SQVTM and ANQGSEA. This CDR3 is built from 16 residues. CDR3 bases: TGCAGCGTTGATGGGCTGCAGGGGCGCGAGAACACTGAAGCTTTCTTT. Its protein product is CSVDGLQGRENTEAFF.

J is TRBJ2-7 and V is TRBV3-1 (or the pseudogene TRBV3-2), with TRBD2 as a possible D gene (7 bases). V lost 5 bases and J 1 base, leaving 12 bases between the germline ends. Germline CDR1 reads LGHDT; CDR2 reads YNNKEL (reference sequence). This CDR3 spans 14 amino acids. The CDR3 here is CASSSSGTSYEQYF. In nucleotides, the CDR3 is TGTGCCAGCAGCTCCAGCGGGACATCCTACGAGCAGTACTTC.

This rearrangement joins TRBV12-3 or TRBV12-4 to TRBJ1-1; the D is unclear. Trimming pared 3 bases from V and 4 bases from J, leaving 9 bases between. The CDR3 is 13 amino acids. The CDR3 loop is CASSLVEGTEAFF. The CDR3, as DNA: TGTGCCAGCAGTTTGGTCGAGGGCACTGAAGCTTTCTTT.

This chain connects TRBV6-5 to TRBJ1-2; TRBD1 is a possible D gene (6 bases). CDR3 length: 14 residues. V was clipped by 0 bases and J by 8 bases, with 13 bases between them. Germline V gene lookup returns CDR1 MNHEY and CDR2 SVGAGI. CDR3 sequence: CASSYSQTGSGYTF. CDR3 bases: TGTGCCAGCAGTTACTCCCAAACAGGGTCGGGCTACACCTTC.

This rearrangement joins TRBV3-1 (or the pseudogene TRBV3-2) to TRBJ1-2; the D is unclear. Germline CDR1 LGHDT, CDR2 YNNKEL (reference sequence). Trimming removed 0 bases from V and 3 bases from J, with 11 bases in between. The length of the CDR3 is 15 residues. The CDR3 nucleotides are TGTGCCAGCAGCCAAGATCGAGGGTCGCACTATGGCTACACCTTC. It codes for CASSQDRGSHYGYTF.